This is a list of T cell receptor beta chains from one sample in a study of glioma-infiltrating T cells after dendritic cell vaccination. Profiling relied on immunoSEQ multiplex PCR, and the TCRdb table lists in-frame clones only, not all of them. The repertoire consists of 75,000 to 100,000 clones, with over 60% occurring once and the leading ten covering around 5.9%. The sequencing used blood, collected before dendritic cell vaccination. These receptors all come from a human donor with glioblastoma. Both conserved end residues are part of each CDR3. D genes are given only for firm matches. Expanded clones get a size class; other rows say once, few or many, or leave the size out.

clone_size,cdr3_length,d_call,j_call,v_call,cdr3_aa,cdr3_nt
once,14,.,TRBJ1-4,TRBV5-1,CASSSGGVGEKLFF,TGCGCCAGCAGCTCGGGGGGGGTAGGAGAAAAACTGTTTTTT
.,16,TRBD1,TRBJ1-2,TRBV27,CASRPLRGSTLYGYTF,TGTGCCAGCAGACCCCTCAGGGGGTCTACACTTTATGGCTACACCTTC
.,15,.,TRBJ1-2,TRBV27,CASSLLGQGNYGYTF,TGTGCCAGCAGTTTATTAGGGCAGGGGAACTATGGCTACACCTTC
once,14,TRBD2,TRBJ2-1,TRBV6-5,CASRRLAGEGGQFF,TGTGCCAGCAGAAGACTAGCGGGAGAGGGGGGTCAGTTCTTC
.,13,TRBD1,TRBJ2-4,TRBV5-1,CASKQGNKNIQYF,TGCGCCAGTAAACAGGGGAACAAAAACATTCAGTACTTC
.,15,TRBD1,TRBJ2-7,TRBV10-1,CASSANRGSLSEQYF,TGCGCCAGCAGTGCCAACAGGGGGAGTCTCTCCGAGCAGTACTTC
.,15,.,TRBJ2-5,TRBV29-1,CSVLFQGIGGETQYF,TGCAGCGTTCTGTTTCAGGGGATCGGAGGAGAGACCCAGTACTTC
.,18,TRBD2,TRBJ2-5,TRBV11-3,CASSTRGPSGGAKETQYF,TGTGCCAGCTCCACAAGAGGCCCTAGCGGGGGAGCTAAAGAGACCCAGTACTTC
.,15,TRBD1,TRBJ2-1,TRBV11-3,CASSRQTGSGNEQFF,TGTGCCAGCAGCCGCCAGACAGGGTCTGGGAATGAGCAGTTCTTC
few,15,TRBD1,TRBJ1-5,TRBV28,CASSPDRTTDQPQHF,TGTGCCAGCAGTCCGGACAGGACCACCGATCAGCCCCAGCATTTT
.,13,TRBD1,TRBJ1-1,TRBV6-5,CASRRPTGAEAFF,TGTGCCAGCAGACGTCCTACAGGGGCTGAAGCTTTCTTT
.,15,.,TRBJ2-3,TRBV23-1,CASSQPTGYTDTQYF,TGCGCCAGCAGTCAACCGACAGGTTACACAGATACGCAGTATTTT
once,19,.,TRBJ2-7,TRBV6-1,CASSGSGTGVLAGLYEQYF,TGTGCCAGCAGTGGCTCCGGGACAGGGGTACTAGCGGGGTTGTACGAGCAGTACTTC
.,14,.,TRBJ1-5,TRBV28,CASSPRGGNQPQHF,TGTGCCAGCAGTCCCCGCGGGGGCAATCAGCCCCAGCATTTT
.,14,.,TRBJ2-1,TRBV27,CASRDYRSYNEQFF,TGTGCCAGCAGGGACTACCGCTCCTACAATGAGCAGTTCTTC
few,15,.,TRBJ1-3,TRBV6-5,CASSYGSGSGNTIYF,TGTGCCAGCAGTTATGGCTCAGGCTCTGGAAACACCATATATTTT
.,16,TRBD1,TRBJ2-7,TRBV18,CASSPPNRGAGGEQYF,TGTGCCAGCTCACCACCAAACAGGGGGGCCGGGGGTGAGCAGTACTTC
.,18,TRBD2,TRBJ2-1,TRBV12-5,CASGLPPRLARPYNEQFF,TGTGCTAGTGGTTTGCCCCCTAGACTAGCGAGGCCCTACAATGAGCAGTTCTTC
.,15,.,TRBJ2-6,TRBV9,CASRRGDSGANVLTF,TGTGCCAGCCGCAGGGGGGACTCTGGGGCCAACGTCCTGACTTTC
.,15,.,TRBJ1-4,TRBV21-1,CASSKAAGGGEKLFF,TGTGCCAGCAGCAAAGCGGCAGGGGGCGGTGAAAAACTGTTTTTT
.,13,.,TRBJ1-2,TRBV29-1,CSVRLEGGVGYTF,TGCAGCGTCCGCCTTGAGGGGGGGGTTGGCTACACCTTC
.,15,TRBD1,TRBJ1-2,TRBV7-8,CASSLAGTGFDGYTF,TGTGCCAGCAGCTTAGCGGGGACAGGGTTTGATGGCTACACCTTC
.,13,.,TRBJ1-4,TRBV11-2,CASSFQQNEKLFF,TGTGCCAGCAGCTTTCAACAGAATGAAAAACTGTTTTTT
.,14,TRBD2,TRBJ2-4,TRBV5-4,CASGSGIAKNIQYF,TGTGCCAGCGGTAGCGGGATCGCCAAAAACATTCAGTACTTC
.,16,TRBD2,TRBJ2-7,TRBV5-1,CASSLTSGVAAYEQYF,TGCGCCAGCAGCTTAACTAGCGGGGTAGCCGCCTACGAGCAGTACTTC
.,13,.,TRBJ2-5,TRBV6-5,CASSFSPTGNEYF,TGTGCCAGCAGTTTCAGCCCAACAGGGAACGAGTACTTC
once,14,.,TRBJ2-5,TRBV19,CASSLTRDQETQYF,TGTGCCAGTAGTCTCACCCGGGACCAAGAGACCCAGTACTTC
.,18,TRBD1,TRBJ1-2,TRBV7-2,CASSFYPGTGVINYGYTF,TGTGCCAGCAGCTTTTACCCCGGGACAGGGGTCATTAACTATGGCTACACCTTC
.,14,.,TRBJ2-1,TRBV5-1,CASRAANPFNEQFF,TGCGCCAGTAGAGCGGCCAACCCATTCAATGAGCAGTTCTTC
.,15,.,TRBJ1-3,TRBV7-9,CASSLLASSGNTIYF,TGTGCCAGCAGCTTGCTCGCGAGCTCTGGAAACACCATATATTTT
.,18,TRBD1,TRBJ2-6,TRBV29-1,CSVMVFGTVPSGANVLTF,TGCAGCGTTATGGTTTTCGGGACAGTCCCCTCTGGGGCCAACGTCCTGACTTTC
.,16,TRBD2,TRBJ2-5,TRBV5-1,CASSLNVAGVQETQYF,TGCGCCAGCAGCTTGAACGTAGCGGGAGTCCAAGAGACCCAGTACTTC
.,13,.,TRBJ2-2,TRBV9,CASSRTITGELFF,TGTGCCAGCAGCCGTACTATTACCGGGGAGCTGTTTTTT
.,16,.,TRBJ2-2,TRBV19,CASSTRELANTGELFF,TGTGCCAGTAGTACGCGGGAACTAGCTAACACCGGGGAGCTGTTTTTT
.,16,TRBD2,TRBJ2-1,TRBV5-8,CASSFSGTSGIGEQFF,TGTGCCAGCAGCTTTTCCGGGACTAGCGGGATTGGGGAGCAGTTCTTC
.,17,.,TRBJ1-2,TRBV7-8,CASSPGRGRVSNYGYTF,TGTGCCAGCAGCCCCGGGAGGGGTCGAGTTTCTAACTATGGCTACACCTTC
.,14,.,TRBJ1-1,TRBV10-2,CASTDDRLGTEAFF,TGCGCCAGCACAGACGACAGGTTGGGTACTGAAGCTTTCTTT
.,12,.,TRBJ1-2,TRBV9,CASSVGRYGYTF,TGTGCCAGCAGCGTAGGGCGGTATGGCTACACCTTC
medium-sized,15,TRBD1,TRBJ2-1,TRBV7-3,CASSDRDRKPNEQFF,TGTGCCAGCAGCGACCGGGACAGGAAACCAAATGAGCAGTTCTTC
.,15,.,TRBJ2-7,TRBV5-1,CASSLGGGLSYEQYF,TGCGCCAGCAGCTTGGGGGGCGGTCTCTCCTACGAGCAGTACTTC
once,16,TRBD2,TRBJ2-1,TRBV7-3,CASSLGPAGSYNEQFF,TGTGCCAGCAGCTTAGGGCCAGCGGGGTCCTACAATGAGCAGTTCTTC
.,15,TRBD2,TRBJ2-7,TRBV18,CASSPTSGTSYEQYF,TGTGCCAGCTCACCTACTAGCGGGACCTCCTACGAGCAGTACTTC
.,14,.,TRBJ1-2,TRBV29-1,CSVDDSETNYGYTF,TGCAGCGTTGATGACAGTGAAACTAACTATGGCTACACCTTC
.,16,TRBD1,TRBJ1-6,TRBV28,CASSTWTGPLGSPLHF,TGTGCCAGCAGTACGTGGACAGGGCCATTAGGTTCACCCCTCCACTTT
once,14,TRBD2,TRBJ2-7,TRBV11-2,CASRQDSGTYEQYF,TGTGCCAGCAGGCAAGATAGCGGGACCTACGAGCAGTACTTC
.,15,TRBD1,TRBJ1-2,TRBV6-6,CASSSRQGPTRGYTF,TGTGCCAGCAGTTCCCGACAGGGACCCACTCGGGGCTACACCTTC
.,16,.,TRBJ1-1,TRBV6-5,CASSYARIGGGTEAFF,TGTGCCAGCAGTTACGCTAGGATTGGCGGGGGGACCGAAGCTTTCTTT
.,15,.,TRBJ2-7,TRBV2,CASVSRPDSSYEQYF,TGTGCCAGCGTAAGTAGGCCGGACAGCTCCTACGAGCAGTACTTC